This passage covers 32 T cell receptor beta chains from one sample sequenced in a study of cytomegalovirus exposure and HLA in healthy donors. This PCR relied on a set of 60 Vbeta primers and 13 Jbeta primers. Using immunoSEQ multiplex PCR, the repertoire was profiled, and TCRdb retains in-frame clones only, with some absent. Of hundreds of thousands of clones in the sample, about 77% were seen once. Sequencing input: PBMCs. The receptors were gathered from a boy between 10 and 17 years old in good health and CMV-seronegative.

The CDR3 sequence is CASSEWTGTAYGYTF. The CDR3 DNA sequence: TGTGCCAGCAGTGAATGGACAGGAACCGCTTATGGCTACACCTTC. The V and J genes are TRBV25-1 and TRBJ1-2, with TRBD1 identical over 7 bases. The germline V gene has CDR1 MGHDK and CDR2 SYGVNS. The CDR3 contains 15 residues. The V and J ends lost 1 base and 5 bases, in that order; junction bases with no gene match: 7.

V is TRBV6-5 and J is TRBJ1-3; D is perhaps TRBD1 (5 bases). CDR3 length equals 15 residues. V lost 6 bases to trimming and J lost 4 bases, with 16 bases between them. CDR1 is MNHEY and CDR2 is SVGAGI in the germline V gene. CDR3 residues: CASRDSRRAGNTIYF. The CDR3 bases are TGTGCCAGCAGAGACAGTCGAAGGGCAGGAAACACCATATATTTT.

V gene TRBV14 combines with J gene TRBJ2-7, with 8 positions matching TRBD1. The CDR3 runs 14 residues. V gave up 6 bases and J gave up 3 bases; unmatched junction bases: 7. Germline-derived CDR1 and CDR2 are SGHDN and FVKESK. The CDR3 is CASSPWTGRYEQYF. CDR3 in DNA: TGTGCCAGCAGTCCTTGGACAGGGCGCTACGAGCAGTACTTC. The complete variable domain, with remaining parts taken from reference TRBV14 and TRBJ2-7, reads EAGVTQFPSHSVIEKGQTVTLRCDPISGHDNLYWYRRVMGKEIKFLLHFVKESKQDESGMPNNRFLAERTGGTYSTLKVQPAELEDSGVYFCASSPWTGRYEQYFGPGTRLTVT.

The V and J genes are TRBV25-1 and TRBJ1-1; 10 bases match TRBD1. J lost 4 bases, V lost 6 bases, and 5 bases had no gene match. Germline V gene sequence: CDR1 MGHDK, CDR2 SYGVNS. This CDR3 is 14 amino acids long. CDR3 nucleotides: TGTGCCAGCAGGACAGGGGGCGCGAGCACTGAAGCTTTCTTT. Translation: CASRTGGASTEAFF.

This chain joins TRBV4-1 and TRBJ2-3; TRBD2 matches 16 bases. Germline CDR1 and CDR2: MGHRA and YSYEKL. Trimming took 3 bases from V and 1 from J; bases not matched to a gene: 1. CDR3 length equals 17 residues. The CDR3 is CASSQGLAGGRTDTQYF. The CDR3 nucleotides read TGCGCCAGCAGCCAGGGACTAGCGGGAGGGCGCACAGATACGCAGTATTTT.

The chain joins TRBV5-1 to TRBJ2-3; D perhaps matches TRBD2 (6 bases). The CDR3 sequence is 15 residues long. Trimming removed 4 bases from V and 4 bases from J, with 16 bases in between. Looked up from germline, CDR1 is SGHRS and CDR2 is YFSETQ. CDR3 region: CASSPGLSGADTQYF. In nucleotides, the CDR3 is TGCGCCAGCAGCCCGGGACTTTCCGGCGCAGATACGCAGTATTTT. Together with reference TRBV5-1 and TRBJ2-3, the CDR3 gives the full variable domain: KAGVTQTPRYLIKTRGQQVTLSCSPISGHRSVSWYQQTPGQGLQFLFEYFSETQRNKGNFPGRFSGRQFSNSRSEMNVSTLELGDSALYLCASSPGLSGADTQYFGPGTRLTVL.

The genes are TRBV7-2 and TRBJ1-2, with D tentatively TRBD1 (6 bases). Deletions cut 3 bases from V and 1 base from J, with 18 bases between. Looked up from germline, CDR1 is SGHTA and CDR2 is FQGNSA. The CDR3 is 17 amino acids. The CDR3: CASSLASGTIDNYGYTF. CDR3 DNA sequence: TGTGCCAGCAGCTTGGCCTCCGGGACAATTGATAACTATGGCTACACCTTC.

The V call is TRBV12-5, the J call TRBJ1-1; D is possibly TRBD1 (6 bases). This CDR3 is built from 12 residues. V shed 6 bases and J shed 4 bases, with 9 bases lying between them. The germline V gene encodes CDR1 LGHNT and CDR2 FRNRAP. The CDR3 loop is CASGRGATEAFF. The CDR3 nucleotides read TGTGCTAGTGGCCGGGGGGCCACTGAAGCTTTCTTT.

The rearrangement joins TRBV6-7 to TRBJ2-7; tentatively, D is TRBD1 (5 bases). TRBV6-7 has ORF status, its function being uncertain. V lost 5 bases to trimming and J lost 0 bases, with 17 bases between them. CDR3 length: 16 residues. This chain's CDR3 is CASSPKSGPSSYEQYF. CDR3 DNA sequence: TGTGCCAGCAGTCCCAAGTCAGGGCCTAGCTCCTACGAGCAGTACTTC.

In DNA form, the CDR3 reads TGTGCCAGCAGTTTAGGGTACGGGACTAGCACAGATACGCAGTATTTT. This encodes CASSLGYGTSTDTQYF. J is TRBJ2-3 and V is TRBV27; a possible D gene is TRBD2 (6 bases). The germline gives CDR1 MNHEY, CDR2 SMNVEV (reference sequence). Trimming removed 2 bases at V and 0 bases at J, with 12 bases between. The CDR3 length is 16 residues.

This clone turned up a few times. This chain's CDR3 is CASRSTSGGSDTQYF. The CDR3 nucleotides read TGTGCCAGCCGGTCGACTAGCGGGGGTTCGGATACGCAGTATTTT. The chain uses TRBV6-1 and TRBJ2-3; 12 positions agree with TRBD2. J was trimmed by 6 bases and V by 8 bases; bases with no gene match: 9. Per germline, CDR1 MNHNS and CDR2 SASEGT. CDR3 length: 15 amino acids.

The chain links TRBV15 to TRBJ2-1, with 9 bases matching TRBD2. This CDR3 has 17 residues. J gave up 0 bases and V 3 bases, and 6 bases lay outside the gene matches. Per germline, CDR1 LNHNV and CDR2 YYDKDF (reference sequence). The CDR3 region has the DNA TGTGCCACCAGCAGTTTATTAGCGGGAGTCTCCTACAATGAGCAGTTCTTC. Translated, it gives CATSSLLAGVSYNEQFF.

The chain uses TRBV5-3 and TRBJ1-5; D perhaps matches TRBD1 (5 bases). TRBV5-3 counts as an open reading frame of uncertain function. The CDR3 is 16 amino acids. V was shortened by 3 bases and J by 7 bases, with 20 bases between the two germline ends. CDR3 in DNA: TGTGCCAGAAGCTGGCGTTTGGGGGGAGGTAGGCAGCCCCAGCATTTT. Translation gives CARSWRLGGGRQPQHF.

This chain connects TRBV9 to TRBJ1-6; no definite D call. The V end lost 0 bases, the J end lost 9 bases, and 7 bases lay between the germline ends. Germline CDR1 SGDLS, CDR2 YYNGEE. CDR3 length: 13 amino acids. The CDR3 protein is CASSVGGRSPLHF. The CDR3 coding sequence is TGTGCCAGCAGCGTAGGAGGCCGTTCACCCCTCCACTTT.

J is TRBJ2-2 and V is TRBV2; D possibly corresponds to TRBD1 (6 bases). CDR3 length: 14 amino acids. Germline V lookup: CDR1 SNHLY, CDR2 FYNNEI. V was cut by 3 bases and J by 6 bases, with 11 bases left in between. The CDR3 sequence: CASSDTDSPGELFF. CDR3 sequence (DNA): TGTGCCAGCAGTGACACGGACAGTCCCGGGGAGCTGTTTTTT.

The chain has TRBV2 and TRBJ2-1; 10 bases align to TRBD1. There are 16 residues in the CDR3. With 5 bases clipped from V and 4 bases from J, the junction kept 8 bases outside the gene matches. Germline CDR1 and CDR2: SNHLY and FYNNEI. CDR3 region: CASSLPGTGEYNEQFF. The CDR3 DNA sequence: TGTGCCAGCAGTCTTCCCGGGACAGGGGAGTACAATGAGCAGTTCTTC.

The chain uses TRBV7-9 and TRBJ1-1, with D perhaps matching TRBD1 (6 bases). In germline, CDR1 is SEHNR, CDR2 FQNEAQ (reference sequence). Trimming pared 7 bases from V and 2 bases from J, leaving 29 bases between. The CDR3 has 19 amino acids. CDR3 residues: CASNHLTVGAGTINTEAFF. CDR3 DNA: TGTGCCAGCAACCACCTTACGGTGGGTGCCGGGACAATCAACACTGAAGCTTTCTTT. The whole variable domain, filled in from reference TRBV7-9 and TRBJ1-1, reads DTGVSQNPRHKITKRGQNVTFRCDPISEHNRLYWYRQTLGQGPEFLTYFQNEAQLEKSRLLSDRFSAERPKGSFSTLEIQRTEQGDSAMYLCASNHLTVGAGTINTEAFFGQGTRLTVV.

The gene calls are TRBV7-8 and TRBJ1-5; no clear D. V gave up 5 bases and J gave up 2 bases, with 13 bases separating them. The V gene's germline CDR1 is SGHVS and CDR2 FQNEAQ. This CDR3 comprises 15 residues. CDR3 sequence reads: CASSPGILRNQPQHF. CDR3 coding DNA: TGTGCCAGCAGCCCCGGGATACTTCGCAATCAGCCCCAGCATTTT.

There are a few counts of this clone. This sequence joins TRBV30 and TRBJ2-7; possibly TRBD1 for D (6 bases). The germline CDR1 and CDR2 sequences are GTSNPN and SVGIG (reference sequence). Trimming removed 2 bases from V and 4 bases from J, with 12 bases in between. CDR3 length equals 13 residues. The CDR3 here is CAWSMGHLYEQYF. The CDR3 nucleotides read TGTGCCTGGAGTATGGGACATCTGTACGAGCAGTACTTC.

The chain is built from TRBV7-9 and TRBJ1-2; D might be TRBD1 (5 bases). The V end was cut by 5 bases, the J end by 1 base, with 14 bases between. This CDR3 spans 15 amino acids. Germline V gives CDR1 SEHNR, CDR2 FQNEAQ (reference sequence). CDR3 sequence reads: CASSRGGRFNYGYTF. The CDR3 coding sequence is TGTGCCAGCAGCCGCGGGGGACGGTTTAACTATGGCTACACCTTC.

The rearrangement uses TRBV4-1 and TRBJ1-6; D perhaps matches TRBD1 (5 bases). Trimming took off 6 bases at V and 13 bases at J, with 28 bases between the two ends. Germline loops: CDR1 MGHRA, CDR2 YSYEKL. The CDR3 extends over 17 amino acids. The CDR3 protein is CASRRPGTAAGIPPLHF. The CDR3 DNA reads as TGCGCCAGCAGAAGACCCGGGACGGCTGCGGGGATCCCCCCCCTCCACTTT.

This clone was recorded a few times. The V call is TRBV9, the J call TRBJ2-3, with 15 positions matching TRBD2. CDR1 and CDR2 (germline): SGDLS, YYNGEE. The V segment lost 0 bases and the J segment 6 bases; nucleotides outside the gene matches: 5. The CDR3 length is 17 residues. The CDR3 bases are TGTGCCAGCAGCGTAGCTGGGACTAGCGGGGGGATTGATACGCAGTATTTT. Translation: CASSVAGTSGGIDTQYF.

This CDR3 reads CASSDGGTREPQHF. The CDR3 DNA follows: TGTGCCAGCAGCGACGGCGGGACCCGGGAGCCCCAGCATTTT. The chain employs TRBV7-9 and TRBJ1-5; tentatively, D is TRBD1 (5 bases). The CDR3 spans 14 residues. Germline V gene data show CDR1 as SEHNR and CDR2 as FQNEAQ (reference sequence). V was shortened by 5 bases and J by 8 bases, with 16 bases between the two germline ends.

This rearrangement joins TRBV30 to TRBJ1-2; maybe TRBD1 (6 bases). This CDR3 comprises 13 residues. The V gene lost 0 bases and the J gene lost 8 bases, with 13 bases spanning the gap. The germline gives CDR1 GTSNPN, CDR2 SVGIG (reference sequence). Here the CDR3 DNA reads TGTGCCTGGAGTGTAGTGCAGGGGAACGGCTACACCTTC. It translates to CAWSVVQGNGYTF.

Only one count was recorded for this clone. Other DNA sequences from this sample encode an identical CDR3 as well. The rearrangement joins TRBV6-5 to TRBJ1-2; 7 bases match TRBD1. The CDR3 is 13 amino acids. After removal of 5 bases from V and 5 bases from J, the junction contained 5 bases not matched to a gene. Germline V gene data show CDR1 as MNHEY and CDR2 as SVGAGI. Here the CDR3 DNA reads TGTGCCAGCAGTCGGACAGGAAATTATGGCTACACCTTC. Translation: CASSRTGNYGYTF.

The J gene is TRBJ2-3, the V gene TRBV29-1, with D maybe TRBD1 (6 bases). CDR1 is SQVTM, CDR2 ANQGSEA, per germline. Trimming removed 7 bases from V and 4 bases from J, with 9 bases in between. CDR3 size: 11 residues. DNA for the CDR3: TGCAGCGGACAGGAAGCAGATACGCAGTATTTT. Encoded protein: CSGQEADTQYF.

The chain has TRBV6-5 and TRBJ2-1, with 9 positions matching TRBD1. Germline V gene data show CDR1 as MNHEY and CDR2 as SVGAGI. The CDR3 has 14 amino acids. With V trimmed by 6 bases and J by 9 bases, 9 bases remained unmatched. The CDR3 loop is CASRRQGDYGEQFF. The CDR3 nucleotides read TGTGCCAGCAGGCGACAGGGGGATTATGGTGAGCAGTTCTTC.

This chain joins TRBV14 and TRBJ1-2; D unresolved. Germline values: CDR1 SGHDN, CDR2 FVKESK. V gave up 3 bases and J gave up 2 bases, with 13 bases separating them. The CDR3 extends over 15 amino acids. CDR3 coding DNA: TGTGCCAGCAGCCAGTTTCTCGGAGGGAACTATGGCTACACCTTC. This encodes CASSQFLGGNYGYTF.

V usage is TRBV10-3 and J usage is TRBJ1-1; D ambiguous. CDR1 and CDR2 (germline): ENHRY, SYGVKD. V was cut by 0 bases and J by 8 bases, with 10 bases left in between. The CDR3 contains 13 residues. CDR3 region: CAISESSGVEAFF. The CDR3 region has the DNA TGTGCCATCAGTGAGTCAAGCGGAGTGGAAGCTTTCTTT.

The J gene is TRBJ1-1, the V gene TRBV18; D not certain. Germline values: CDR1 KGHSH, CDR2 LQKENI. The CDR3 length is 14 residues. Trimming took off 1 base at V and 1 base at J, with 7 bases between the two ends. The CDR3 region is CASSPLQTNTEAFF. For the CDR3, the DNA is TGTGCCAGCTCACCACTACAGACGAACACTGAAGCTTTCTTT.

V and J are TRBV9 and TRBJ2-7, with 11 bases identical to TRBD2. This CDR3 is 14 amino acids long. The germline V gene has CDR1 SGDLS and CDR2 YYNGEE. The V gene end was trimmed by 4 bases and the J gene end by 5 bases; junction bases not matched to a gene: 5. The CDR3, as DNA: TGTGCCAGCAGCCTCCTAGCGGGAGGCAACGAGCAGTACTTC. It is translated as CASSLLAGGNEQYF.

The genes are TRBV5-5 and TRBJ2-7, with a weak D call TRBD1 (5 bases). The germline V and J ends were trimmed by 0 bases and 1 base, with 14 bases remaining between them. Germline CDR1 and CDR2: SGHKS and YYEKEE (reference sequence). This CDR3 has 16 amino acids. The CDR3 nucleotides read TGTGCCAGCAGCTTGGGGCGGCAGTCAGGGTCCTACGAGCAGTACTTC. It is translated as CASSLGRQSGSYEQYF.